Each of the 25 T cell receptor beta chains below was sequenced from the same sample in a study of shared clonotypes between healthy human individuals. Naivety among CD8 cells was defined by CD45RO negativity and positive CCR7 selection, thereby excluding terminally differentiated effector memory CD45RA+ cells. The table came from immunoSEQ multiplex PCR; TCRdb's copy has only in-frame clones and leaves some out. The sample holds some 2.1 million clones; roughly 95% are singletons and the top ten take 1.1%. Sequenced input: naive CD8+ T cells sorted from blood. These receptors all stem from a man in his late teens or twenties in good health.

V is TRBV27 and J is TRBJ2-1; D not certain. Trimming took 5 bases from V and 2 from J, leaving 10 bases between them. CDR3 length equals 14 residues. Germline values: CDR1 MNHEY, CDR2 SMNVEV (reference sequence). This CDR3 is CASSLSVAYNEQFF. CDR3 nucleotides: TGTGCCAGCAGTCTCAGTGTTGCCTACAATGAGCAGTTCTTC.

The chain uses TRBV4-1 and TRBJ1-4; a possible D gene is TRBD1 (5 bases). The CDR3 covers 14 residues. Trimming removed 2 bases from V and 5 bases from J, with 9 bases in between. Germline V gene sequence: CDR1 MGHRA, CDR2 YSYEKL. The CDR3 reads CASSQTQGNEKLFF. As DNA, the CDR3 is TGCGCCAGCAGCCAAACCCAGGGAAATGAAAAACTGTTTTTT.

This chain uses TRBV28 with TRBJ2-7; TRBD1 is a possible D gene (5 bases). The CDR3 runs 13 residues. Germline values: CDR1 MDHEN, CDR2 SYDVKM. V was trimmed by 4 bases and J by 3 bases, leaving 10 bases between them. CDR3 region: CASSYDRDYEQYF. CDR3 sequence (DNA): TGTGCCAGCAGTTACGACAGAGACTACGAGCAGTACTTC.

The chain uses TRBV18 and TRBJ1-4; possibly TRBD1 for D (5 bases). CDR3 length: 18 amino acids. Deletions cut 3 bases from V and 4 bases from J, with 21 bases between. Looked up from germline, CDR1 is KGHSH and CDR2 is LQKENI. In DNA form, the CDR3 reads TGTGCCAGCTCACCGGGGGTCTTCTGGGGGAATCGTAATGAAAAACTGTTTTTT. Translation: CASSPGVFWGNRNEKLFF.

This clone was detected once. The chain is built from TRBV7-8 and TRBJ2-5, with D perhaps given as TRBD1 or TRBD2 (5 bases each). In germline, CDR1 is SGHVS, CDR2 FQNEAQ. This CDR3 has 15 residues. The V end lost 0 bases, the J end lost 5 bases, and 13 bases lay between the germline ends. CDR3 loop: CASSLAGLADETQYF. Here the CDR3 DNA reads TGTGCCAGCAGCTTAGCGGGGCTAGCCGATGAGACCCAGTACTTC. Together with reference TRBV7-8 and TRBJ2-5, the CDR3 gives the full variable domain: GAGVSQSPRYKVAKRGQDVALRCDPISGHVSLFWYQQALGQGPEFLTYFQNEAQLDKSGLPSDRFFAERPEGSVSTLKIQRTQQEDSAVYLCASSLAGLADETQYFGPGTRLLVL.

A word on this clone: This sample includes further DNA sequences coding for the same CDR3. The V gene is TRBV5-4, the J gene TRBJ2-7; 13 nucleotides match TRBD2. Looked up from germline, CDR1 is SGHNT and CDR2 is YYREEE (reference sequence). After removal of 4 bases from V and 4 bases from J, the junction contained 5 bases not matched to a gene. CDR3 length: 15 residues. The CDR3 DNA sequence: TGTGCCAGCAGCGGCGGACTAGCGGGAGTGTACGAGCAGTACTTC. This codes for CASSGGLAGVYEQYF.

This chain links TRBV6-6 with TRBJ2-7; 10 bases agree with TRBD2. The CDR3 consists of 16 residues. Germline V lookup: CDR1 MNHNY, CDR2 SVGAGI (reference sequence). The trim removed 1 base at V and 3 bases at J, leaving 6 bases unmatched. CDR3 region: CASSYLAGGPSYEQYF. The CDR3 DNA sequence: TGTGCCAGCAGTTACTTAGCGGGAGGCCCCAGCTACGAGCAGTACTTC.

This rearrangement joins TRBV30 to TRBJ2-5; the match to TRBD1 covers 9 bases. Judging by the DNA end, TRBJ2-7 fits better; the J call may be wrong. This CDR3 contains 14 residues. Germline V lookup: CDR1 GTSNPN, CDR2 SVGIG (reference sequence). The CDR3 DNA reads as TGTGCCGGGACCCAGGGGACAGGGCTGGACGAGCAGTACTTC. This translates into CAGTQGTGLDEQYF.

With regard to this clone: Other DNA sequences in the same sample also yield this CDR3. The chain has TRBV6-5 and TRBJ2-7; 7 bases match TRBD2. There are 14 residues in the CDR3. V shed 2 bases and J 3 bases; nucleotides not matched to a gene: 4. Germline V gene data show CDR1 as MNHEY and CDR2 as SVGAGI. CDR3 amino acids: CASSYGGGSYEQYF. The DNA of the CDR3 is TGTGCCAGCAGTTACGGGGGGGGAAGCTACGAGCAGTACTTC.

Comment on this clone: The sample holds other DNA sequences that translate to the same CDR3. The rearrangement links TRBV27 to TRBJ1-2; tentative D call: TRBD1 (5 bases). Germline loops: CDR1 MNHEY, CDR2 SMNVEV (reference sequence). This CDR3 is built from 13 residues. The ends were cut back, 2 bases at V and 4 bases at J, with 8 bases in the middle. The CDR3: CASSLGGTYGYTF. The CDR3 DNA is TGTGCCAGCAGTTTAGGTGGGACCTATGGCTACACCTTC.

The chain carries TRBV11-3 and TRBJ2-7, with D perhaps assigned TRBD1 or TRBD2 (5 bases each). V shed 5 bases and J shed 5 bases, with 19 bases lying between them. The CDR3 has 15 residues. Germline CDR1 SGHNT, CDR2 YENEEA. The CDR3 sequence is CASSIGTASLDEQYF. CDR3 DNA sequence: TGTGCCAGCAGCATCGGGACCGCTTCGCTTGACGAGCAGTACTTC.

The gene calls are TRBV5-1 and TRBJ2-7; D is unresolved. CDR3 size: 13 residues. The germline V gene encodes CDR1 SGHRS and CDR2 YFSETQ. V lost 4 bases to trimming and J lost 3 bases, with 11 bases between them. The CDR3 spells CASSPGPFYEQYF. The DNA for the CDR3 is TGCGCCAGCAGCCCTGGACCCTTCTACGAGCAGTACTTC.

V usage is TRBV6-5 and J usage is TRBJ2-3, with no clear D. CDR1 and CDR2 (germline): MNHEY, SVGAGI. The CDR3 is 13 amino acids. Trimming took off 2 bases at V and 2 bases at J, with 5 bases between the two ends. CDR3 in amino acids: CASSYTFTDTQYF. CDR3 coding DNA: TGTGCCAGCAGTTACACCTTCACAGATACGCAGTATTTT.

Note on this clone: This sample includes further DNA sequences coding for the same CDR3. The chain employs TRBV7-9 and TRBJ2-7; 8 bases fit TRBD1. With 5 bases clipped from V and 0 bases from J, the junction kept 0 bases outside the gene matches. The CDR3 has 13 residues. Looked up from germline, CDR1 is SEHNR and CDR2 is FQNEAQ (reference sequence). The CDR3 protein is CASSGTGSYEQYF. The CDR3, as DNA: TGTGCCAGCAGCGGGACAGGCTCCTACGAGCAGTACTTC.

The chain combines TRBV5-6 with TRBJ2-1; 11 positions agree with TRBD2. The junction had 5 bases not matched to a gene; V was cut back by 0 bases and J by 3 bases. The CDR3 extends over 17 amino acids. CDR1 is SGHDT and CDR2 is YYEEEE in the germline V gene. The CDR3 here is CASSLELAGVFYNEQFF. CDR3 in DNA: TGTGCCAGCAGCTTGGAACTAGCGGGGGTCTTCTACAATGAGCAGTTCTTC.

This clone is a singleton in its sample. The chain couples TRBV7-9 to TRBJ1-5, with D unclear. Trimming shortened V by 4 bases and J by 2 bases, and 15 bases separated the two germline ends. The CDR3 is 16 residues long. The germline V gene encodes CDR1 SEHNR and CDR2 FQNEAQ (reference sequence). This CDR3 reads CASSSLTGSGNQPQHF. In nucleotides, the CDR3 is TGTGCCAGCAGCTCGCTAACGGGGTCTGGCAATCAGCCCCAGCATTTT.

The J gene is TRBJ1-5, the V gene TRBV4-1; D is uncertain. Germline CDR1 is MGHRA and CDR2 is YSYEKL. The ends were cut back, 0 bases at V and 2 bases at J, with 8 bases in the middle. CDR3 length equals 15 residues. CDR3 sequence: CASSQEGYGNQPQHF. Here the CDR3 DNA reads TGCGCCAGCAGCCAAGAGGGGTATGGCAATCAGCCCCAGCATTTT.

The chain uses TRBV7-8 and TRBJ2-5; 10 bases fit TRBD2. Germline V gene data show CDR1 as SGHVS and CDR2 as FQNEAQ. This CDR3 contains 17 residues. V lost 2 bases, J lost 2 bases, and 8 bases stayed unmatched. The CDR3 sequence: CASSLRVLAGVQETQYF. CDR3 in DNA: TGTGCCAGCAGCTTAAGGGTGCTAGCGGGGGTGCAAGAGACCCAGTACTTC.

With regard to this clone: This specimen includes other DNA sequences encoding the same CDR3. J is TRBJ2-7 and V is TRBV4-3; 8 bases are a match to TRBD2. The germline CDR1 and CDR2 sequences are LGHNA and YSLEER. This CDR3 is built from 14 residues. V was pared by 0 bases and J by 3 bases, with 1 base of the junction left unmatched. As DNA, the CDR3 is TGCGCCAGCAGCCAAGACGCGGGGGGCTACGAGCAGTACTTC. It encodes CASSQDAGGYEQYF.

This rearrangement joins TRBV27 to TRBJ2-5, with 12 nucleotides matching TRBD2. V dropped 4 bases and J dropped 4; count of bases not matched to a gene: 7. This CDR3 is built from 16 residues. CDR1 and CDR2 from the germline V gene are MNHEY and SMNVEV (reference sequence). The DNA of the CDR3 is TGTGCCAGCAGTTCTAGCGGGAGGGCCGACAGAGAGACCCAGTACTTC. Protein: CASSSSGRADRETQYF.

The chain has TRBV29-1 and TRBJ2-1; D assignment may be TRBD1 or TRBD2 (6 bases each). V lost 3 bases, J lost 3 bases, and 9 bases lay in between. Germline CDR1 SQVTM, CDR2 ANQGSEA. CDR3 length equals 13 residues. The CDR3 DNA is TGCAGCGTTGACGAGGGGGGCTACAATGAGCAGTTCTTC. It encodes CSVDEGGYNEQFF.

The chain has TRBV4-1 and TRBJ2-3, with 9 bases matching TRBD2. CDR3 size: 16 residues. The trim removed 2 bases at V and 5 bases at J, leaving 8 bases unmatched. Germline loops: CDR1 MGHRA, CDR2 YSYEKL. DNA for the CDR3: TGCGCCAGCAGCCAATCGGTAGCGGGGGCGGTAGATACGCAGTATTTT. It codes for CASSQSVAGAVDTQYF.

Notes on this clone: At the DNA level, this CDR3 is encoded by other sequences in the same sample as well. This rearrangement joins TRBV29-1 to TRBJ1-1; the D gene is possibly TRBD1 (6 bases). Deletions cut 5 bases from V and 5 bases from J, with 9 bases between. The V gene's germline CDR1 is SQVTM and CDR2 ANQGSEA. The CDR3 has 11 residues. CDR3 amino acids: CSVSRGTEAFF. The CDR3 bases are TGCAGCGTTTCCAGGGGAACTGAAGCTTTCTTT.

This chain connects TRBV30 to TRBJ2-1; D gene unclear. Trimming removed 8 bases at V and 1 base at J, with 12 bases between. Germline V CDR1 and CDR2: GTSNPN, SVGIG (reference sequence). The CDR3 consists of 13 residues. As DNA, the CDR3 is TGTGCCCAGACCCTAACATCCTACAATGAGCAGTTCTTC. Translation gives CAQTLTSYNEQFF.

The J gene is TRBJ2-7, the V gene TRBV7-9; TRBD1 matches 7 bases. This CDR3 is 14 amino acids long. The V segment lost 8 bases and the J segment 2 bases; nucleotides outside the gene matches: 9. CDR1 is SEHNR, CDR2 FQNEAQ, per germline (reference sequence). For the CDR3, the DNA is TGTGCCAGCGACAGGGCGGAGGCTCCCTACGAGCAGTACTTC. Protein: CASDRAEAPYEQYF.